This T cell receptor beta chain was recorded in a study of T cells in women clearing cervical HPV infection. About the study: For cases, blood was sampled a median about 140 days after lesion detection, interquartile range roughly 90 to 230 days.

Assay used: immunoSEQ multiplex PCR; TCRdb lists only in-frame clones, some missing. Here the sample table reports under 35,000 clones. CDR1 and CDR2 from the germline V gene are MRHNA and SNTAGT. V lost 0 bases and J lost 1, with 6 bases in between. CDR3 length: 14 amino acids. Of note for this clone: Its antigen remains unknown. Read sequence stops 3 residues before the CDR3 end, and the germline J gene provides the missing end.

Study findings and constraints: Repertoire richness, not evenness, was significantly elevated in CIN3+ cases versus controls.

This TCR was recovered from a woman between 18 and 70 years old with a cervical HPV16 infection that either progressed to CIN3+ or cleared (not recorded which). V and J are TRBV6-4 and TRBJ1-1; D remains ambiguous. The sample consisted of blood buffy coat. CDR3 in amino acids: CASSDSAGNTEAFF. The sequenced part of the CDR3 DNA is TGTGCCAGCAGTGACTCAGCTGGGAACACTGAA.